This TCR beta chain was captured in a study of blood T cell repertoires in COVID-19. About the study: COVID-19 samples from acute and convalescent phases originated in the United States, Italy and Spain. From T cells, B-cell-depleted T cells, or PBMCs came the material, which was cDNA or gDNA.

Source study methods: From reference gene primer amplification, estimates of nucleated cell counts were derived. Libraries were prepared by immunoSEQ multiplex PCR; TCRdb keeps only in-frame clonotypes and omits some of them. D and trimming come from the DNA, and the V and J calls and clone size come from that table. The data contain more than 85,000 clones, approximately 91% of them singletons. This clone was picked up a small number of times. CDR1 SGHKS and CDR2 YYEKEE come from the germline V gene (reference sequence). This CDR3 contains 18 residues. Losses at the gene ends were 4 bases for V and 1 base for J; bases not matched to a gene: 11.

The TCR sequence derives from a man between 18 and 35 years old with acute or convalescent COVID-19. The genes are TRBV5-5 and TRBJ2-1, with 10 bases fitting TRBD2. Sequenced material: peripheral blood. For the CDR3, the DNA is TGTGCCAGCAGCGCGGCTCCTAGCGGGAGCAAATCCTACAATGAGCAGTTCTTC. This sequence encodes CASSAAPSGSKSYNEQFF.